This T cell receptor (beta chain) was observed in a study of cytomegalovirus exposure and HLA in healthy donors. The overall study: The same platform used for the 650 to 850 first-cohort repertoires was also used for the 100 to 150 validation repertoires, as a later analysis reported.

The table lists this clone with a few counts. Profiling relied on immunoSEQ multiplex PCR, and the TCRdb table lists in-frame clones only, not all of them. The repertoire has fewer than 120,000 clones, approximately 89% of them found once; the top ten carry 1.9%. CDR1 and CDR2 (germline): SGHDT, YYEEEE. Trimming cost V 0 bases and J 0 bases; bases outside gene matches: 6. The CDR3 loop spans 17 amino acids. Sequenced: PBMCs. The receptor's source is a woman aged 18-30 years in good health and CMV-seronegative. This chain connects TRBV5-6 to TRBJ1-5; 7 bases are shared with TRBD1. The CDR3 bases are TGTGCCAGCAGCTTGGGACAGGGTCCATATAGCAATCAGCCCCAGCATTTT. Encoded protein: CASSLGQGPYSNQPQHF.